This T cell receptor beta chain came from a study of CD8 T cells in acute hepatitis C reinfection. In the study overall: Sequences come from NS3-1073-specific CD8+ T cells, during acute infection and after clearance. Regarding the study as a whole: Alphabeta pairing of public clonotypes could not be determined from bulk TCRbeta data. About a dozen public clonotypes were found regardless of outcome.

As to time point: naive CD8 control sorted from an acute-time-point sample. Donors were people who inject drugs, followed every 3 months. TCRdb's table, derived via immunoSEQ multiplex PCR, lists solely in-frame clones and lacks some. The profile shows tens of thousands of clones, approximately 87% of them singletons. Germline V gene data show CDR1 as MNHEY and CDR2 as SMNVEV (reference sequence). V shed 2 bases and J shed 7 bases, with 12 bases lying between them. The CDR3 length is 14 residues. Concerning this clone: Its antigen is unidentified.

The sample consisted of naive CD8+ T cells from PBMCs. The chain is built from TRBV27 and TRBJ2-1; possibly TRBD1 for D (6 bases). The origin of this receptor is a man aged 25 to 40 with chronic hepatitis C. The CDR3 loop reads CASSLVSRGNEQFF. CDR3 in DNA: TGTGCCAGCAGTTTAGTGTCCAGGGGAAATGAGCAGTTCTTC.